This entry lists 15 T cell receptor beta chains sequenced from one sample in a study of blood T cell repertoires in COVID-19. Produced via immunoSEQ multiplex PCR; TCRdb's table is partial and in-frame only. This sample has 100,000 to 150,000 clones, with around 89% found just once. The specimen was peripheral blood. These receptors all stem from a man in his fifties or sixties with acute or convalescent COVID-19.

The rearrangement joins TRBV3-1 (or the pseudogene TRBV3-2) to TRBJ2-7, with 9 bases matching TRBD2. Trimming took 4 bases from V and 3 from J; bases not matched to a gene: 7. CDR1 is LGHDT and CDR2 is YNNKEL in the germline V gene (reference sequence). This CDR3 spans 15 amino acids. CDR3 nucleotides: TGTGCCAGCAGCCGCGGGGGGGAGGGACGCTACGAGCAGTACTTC. This encodes CASSRGGEGRYEQYF.

The rearrangement joins TRBV19 to TRBJ2-7; no clear D gene. The CDR3 is made up of 12 amino acids. V gave up 3 bases and J gave up 6 bases, with 9 bases separating them. CDR1 is LNHDA and CDR2 is SQIVND in the germline V gene (reference sequence). The CDR3 here is CASSIGVGEQYF. For the CDR3, the DNA is TGTGCCAGTAGTATCGGTGTCGGCGAGCAGTACTTC.

The V and J genes are TRBV7-8 and TRBJ2-7; perhaps TRBD2 as D (5 bases). The CDR3 is 14 amino acids. The V end lost 5 bases, the J end lost 2 bases, and 13 bases lay between the germline ends. The V gene's germline CDR1 is SGHVS and CDR2 FQNEAQ. CDR3 residues: CASSPTDGAYEQYF. CDR3 DNA sequence: TGTGCCAGCAGCCCCACGGACGGGGCCTACGAGCAGTACTTC.

The CDR3 DNA is TGTGCCAGCAGCTTAGGTCCGGGAGGGCCCTACGAGCAGTACTTC. Protein: CASSLGPGGPYEQYF. The chain uses TRBV13 and TRBJ2-7; 8 positions match TRBD2. The CDR3 spans 15 residues. V shed 0 bases and J 2 bases; nucleotides not matched to a gene: 3. Germline-derived CDR1 and CDR2 are PRHDT and FYEKMQ (reference sequence).

The CDR3 spells CASSMRLAENNEQFF. For the CDR3, the DNA is TGTGCCAGTAGTATGCGGCTAGCGGAGAACAATGAGCAGTTCTTC. The chain joins TRBV19 to TRBJ2-1; 7 nucleotides line up with TRBD2. This CDR3 is 15 amino acids long. V lost 3 bases and J lost 5; bases outside the gene matches: 7. Germline loops: CDR1 LNHDA, CDR2 SQIVND (reference sequence).

This chain connects TRBV2 to TRBJ1-5; D remains ambiguous. Looked up from germline, CDR1 is SNHLY and CDR2 is FYNNEI. Trimming removed 9 bases from V and 6 bases from J, with 21 bases in between. This CDR3 has 15 amino acids. This CDR3 reads CASSPEGVGSQPQHF. CDR3 coding DNA: TGTGCCAGTTCTCCTGAGGGTGTAGGAAGTCAGCCCCAGCATTTT.

The chain combines TRBV7-2 with TRBJ2-1, with D maybe TRBD2 (5 bases). The V end lost 7 bases, the J end lost 0 bases, and 10 bases lay between the germline ends. From germline, CDR1 is SGHTA and CDR2 FQGNSA. The CDR3 length is 14 residues. CDR3 residues: CASTGDISYNEQFF. DNA of the CDR3: TGTGCCAGCACCGGGGATATCTCCTACAATGAGCAGTTCTTC.

V is TRBV14 and J is TRBJ2-2; 7 nucleotides agree with TRBD2. Unmatched junction bases numbered 13, after V lost 6 bases and J lost 3 bases. Germline values: CDR1 SGHDN, CDR2 FVKESK. The CDR3 runs to 17 residues. CDR3: CASSDPVPGLYTGELFF. The CDR3 nucleotides read TGTGCCAGCAGTGATCCAGTCCCGGGACTATACACCGGGGAGCTGTTTTTT. The full variable domain, rest sourced from reference TRBV14 and TRBJ2-2, is EAGVTQFPSHSVIEKGQTVTLRCDPISGHDNLYWYRRVMGKEIKFLLHFVKESKQDESGMPNNRFLAERTGGTYSTLKVQPAELEDSGVYFCASSDPVPGLYTGELFFGEGSRLTVL.

The chain recombines TRBV21-1 with TRBJ2-7; whether TRBD1, the table's D call, matches the DNA was not checked. TRBV21-1 is reported as a pseudogene. The CDR3 runs 12 residues. CDR3 nucleotide sequence: TGTGCCAGCAGCATGGACAGTTACGAGCAGTACTTC. It yields the protein CASSMDSYEQYF.

A single count supports this clone. V and J are TRBV5-1 and TRBJ1-3, with a possible D match to TRBD1 (5 bases). Germline assignment: CDR1 SGHRS and CDR2 YFSETQ. The CDR3 totals 14 residues. Trimming pared 5 bases from V and 0 bases from J, leaving 9 bases between. The CDR3 sequence is CASRGQSSGNTIYF. As DNA, the CDR3 is TGCGCCAGCAGGGGGCAGAGCTCTGGAAACACCATATATTTT. The variable domain in full, completed from reference TRBV5-1 and TRBJ1-3, reads KAGVTQTPRYLIKTRGQQVTLSCSPISGHRSVSWYQQTPGQGLQFLFEYFSETQRNKGNFPGRFSGRQFSNSRSEMNVSTLELGDSALYLCASRGQSSGNTIYFGEGSWLTVV.

V usage is TRBV7-2 and J usage is TRBJ2-1; 7 positions match TRBD1. Trimming at V came to 5 bases and at J to 3 bases, leaving 1 base not matched to a gene. This CDR3 is built from 13 residues. Per the germline V gene, CDR1 is SGHTA and CDR2 is FQGNSA. The CDR3 is CASSPGGYNEQFF. CDR3 coding DNA: TGTGCCAGCAGCCCAGGGGGCTACAATGAGCAGTTCTTC.

The chain has TRBV29-1 and TRBJ2-3; TRBD2 agrees at 11 bases. The ends lost 5 bases at V and 7 bases at J; junction bases unmatched: 14. The CDR3 runs to 16 residues. From germline, CDR1 is SQVTM and CDR2 ANQGSEA. The CDR3 sequence is CSVNPQGLAALNTQYF. The CDR3 nucleotides read TGCAGCGTTAACCCCCAGGGACTAGCGGCGTTGAATACGCAGTATTTT.

The rearrangement uses TRBV21-1 and TRBJ2-2; the table calls TRBD1, which could not be checked here. TRBV21-1 is listed as a pseudogene. CDR3 size: 18 residues. The CDR3 bases are TGTGCCAGCAGCAAAGGGGGGCCGACAGGGAACAACACCGGGGAGCTGTTTTTT. This sequence encodes CASSKGGPTGNNTGELFF.

The CDR3 DNA sequence: TGCAGCGTCTTAAGGGGGCAATACAATGAGCAGTTCTTC. Translating it yields CSVLRGQYNEQFF. V usage is TRBV29-1 and J usage is TRBJ2-1; 7 bases map to TRBD1. The trim removed 6 bases at V and 4 bases at J, leaving 6 bases unmatched. The CDR3 totals 13 residues. The germline gives CDR1 SQVTM, CDR2 ANQGSEA.

The chain uses TRBV19 and TRBJ2-1, with D perhaps matching TRBD2 (5 bases). Germline CDR1 is LNHDA and CDR2 is SQIVND (reference sequence). The V end was cut by 1 base, the J end by 0 bases, with 13 bases between. The CDR3 has 17 amino acids. The CDR3 nucleotides are TGTGCCAGTAGTATAGTGAGCGGTGACCTCTCCTACAATGAGCAGTTCTTC. Protein product: CASSIVSGDLSYNEQFF.